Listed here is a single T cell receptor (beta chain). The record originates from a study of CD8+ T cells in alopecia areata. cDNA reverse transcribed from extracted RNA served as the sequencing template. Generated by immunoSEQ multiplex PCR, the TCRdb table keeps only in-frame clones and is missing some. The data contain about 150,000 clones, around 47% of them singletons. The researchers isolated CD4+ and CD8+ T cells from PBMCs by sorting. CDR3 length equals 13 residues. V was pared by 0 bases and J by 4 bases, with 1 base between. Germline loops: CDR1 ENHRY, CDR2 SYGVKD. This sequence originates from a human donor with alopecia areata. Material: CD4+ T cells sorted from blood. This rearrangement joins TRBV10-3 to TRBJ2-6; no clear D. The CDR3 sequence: CAISESGANVLTF. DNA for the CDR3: TGTGCCATCAGTGAGTCGGGGGCCAACGTCCTGACTTTC.